The 25 T cell receptor beta chains listed next were all sequenced from one sample in a study. TCRdb redid the calling of the RT-PCR reads with MiXCR, one entry per CDR3 protein. Among about 6,100 distinct CDR3 sequences listed, approximately 89% were seen once. Source material: memory CD4+ T cells from blood. These receptors were obtained from a female donor in good health, serving as a healthy control.

Concerning this clonotype itself: This beta chain slipped into a library made for alpha chains as a stray read, so its size is not meaningful. The chain employs TRBV5-1 and TRBJ2-2; TRBD1 matches at 8 bases. Per the germline V gene, CDR1 is SGHRS and CDR2 is YFSETQ. The CDR3 extends over 15 amino acids. The ends lost 4 bases at V and 2 bases at J; junction bases unmatched: 4. In DNA form, the CDR3 reads TGCGCCAGCAGCGGGGACAGGCCTAACACCGGGGAGCTGTTTTTT. As protein: CASSGDRPNTGELFF.

A word on this clonotype: This beta chain is an off-target read within a library intended for alpha chains, so its frequency means little. The J gene is TRBJ2-7, the V gene TRBV5-6; 10 nucleotides match TRBD2. The length of the CDR3 is 17 residues. Germline V gene data show CDR1 as SGHDT and CDR2 as YYEEEE. The V and J ends lost 2 bases and 4 bases, in that order; junction bases with no gene match: 12. The DNA for the CDR3 is TGTGCCAGCAGCTTTGGGGCACTAGCGGGGAGGATTTACGAGCAGTACTTC. This sequence encodes CASSFGALAGRIYEQYF.

Notes on this clonotype: The library was prepared for alpha chains; this beta chain is a stray read, so its frequency means little. The chain carries TRBV7-9 and TRBJ1-4; 9 bases map to TRBD1. The germline V gene encodes CDR1 SEHNR and CDR2 FQNEAQ (reference sequence). V trimming: 2 bases; J trimming: 8 bases; junction bases outside the gene matches: 6. This CDR3 contains 15 residues. The chain's CDR3 is CASSLSTGGWEKLFF. The DNA for the CDR3 is TGTGCCAGCAGCTTAAGCACAGGGGGCTGGGAAAAACTGTTTTTT.

Note on this clonotype: The library was prepared for alpha chains; this beta chain is a stray read, so its frequency means little. This chain links TRBV7-9 with TRBJ1-1; D gene uncertain. Trimming removed 1 base from V and 0 bases from J, with 3 bases in between. From germline, CDR1 is SEHNR and CDR2 FQNEAQ (reference sequence). This CDR3 comprises 13 residues. The CDR3 here is CASSLEVNTEAFF. The CDR3 DNA reads TGTGCCAGCAGCTTAGAGGTGAACACTGAAGCTTTCTTT.

A remark on this clonotype: This beta chain lies outside the target of a library built for alpha chains; its clone size means little. The CDR3 DNA is TGTGCCAGCAGTTTAGGCGCTGGGTTCGAGACCCAGTACTTC. Translation: CASSLGAGFETQYF. The V and J genes are TRBV12-3 or TRBV12-4 and TRBJ2-5; D is unresolved. This CDR3 spans 14 amino acids. V lost 1 base and J 5 bases, leaving 11 bases between the germline ends.

As to this clonotype: Because the CDR3 is missing its conserved closing phenylalanine or tryptophan, this is likely a read error. Because the CDR3's place on the DNA is in doubt, the DNA is left out and the CDR3 is given as listed by TCRdb. This beta chain is off target for a library built for alpha chains, so its abundance means little. The V and J genes are TRBV29-1 and TRBJ2-1; no DNA check was done on the table's D call, TRBD2. The V gene's germline CDR1 is SQVTM and CDR2 ANQGSEA. The CDR3 totals 10 residues, both ends included. CDR3 protein: CSVEGTSGAI.

Concerning this clonotype itself: Because the library targeted alpha chains, this beta chain is an off-target read whose size means little. The V and J genes are TRBV29-1 and TRBJ2-3; TRBD2 is a possible D gene (6 bases). From germline, CDR1 is SQVTM and CDR2 ANQGSEA. V was cut by 1 base and J by 1 base, with 12 bases left in between. The CDR3 runs to 15 residues. DNA for the CDR3: TGCAGCGTTGAAGTTGGGGGGATTGGCACAGATACGCAGTATTTT. This encodes CSVEVGGIGTDTQYF.

This clonotype has just one count. With the library built for alpha chains, this beta chain is off target and its frequency is not meaningful. In nucleotides, the CDR3 is TGCAGCGCTGGACTGTCTGGCTACACCTTC. Translated, it gives CSAGLSGYTF. J is TRBJ1-2 and V is TRBV29-1; no clear D. Germline CDR1 reads SQVTM; CDR2 reads ANQGSEA. V lost 7 bases, J lost 7 bases, and 10 bases lay in between. The CDR3 is 10 residues long.

As for this clonotype: This beta chain is a stray read from a library made for alpha chains; its abundance is not meaningful. V is TRBV3-1 and J is TRBJ2-2, with TRBD2 matching over 13 bases. This CDR3 contains 18 residues. V lost 4 bases, J lost 5 bases, and 10 bases stayed unmatched. In germline, CDR1 is LGHDT, CDR2 YNNKEL (reference sequence). In nucleotides, the CDR3 is TGTGCCAGCAGCCCCTTAGGACTAGCGGGGGCCGGGACCGGGGAGCTGTTTTTT. As protein: CASSPLGLAGAGTGELFF.

This clonotype was observed once. The library was prepared for alpha chains; this beta chain is a stray read, so its frequency means little. The CDR3 here is CASSLGQTNYEQYF. As DNA, the CDR3 is TGTGCCAGCAGCTTAGGGCAGACCAACTACGAGCAGTACTTC. The chain joins TRBV7-6 to TRBJ2-7, with D unresolved. The length of the CDR3 is 14 residues. Germline V gene lookup returns CDR1 SGHVS and CDR2 FNYEAQ. V lost 1 base and J lost 3, with 10 bases in between. The full variable domain, with the rest looked up from reference TRBV7-6 and TRBJ2-7, is GAGVSQSPRYKVTKRGQDVALRCDPISGHVSLYWYRQALGQGPEFLTYFNYEAQQDKSGLPNDRFSAERPEGSISTLTIQRTEQRDSAMYRCASSLGQTNYEQYFGPGTRLTVT.

With regard to this clonotype: Since it is a stray read in a library aimed at alpha chains, this beta chain has a size that is not meaningful. In nucleotides, the CDR3 is TGCAGTGCTAAAGGCGCGCATGGCTACACCTTC. It is translated as CSAKGAHGYTF. The chain has TRBV20-1 and TRBJ1-2, with D unclear. V lost 4 bases to trimming and J lost 6 bases, with 9 bases between them. Germline CDR1 DFQATT, CDR2 SNEGSKA (reference sequence). The CDR3 contains 11 residues.

For this clonotype: This beta chain is a stray sequence in a library constructed for alpha chains; its clone size is not meaningful. The chain joins TRBV7-2 to TRBJ1-6; D is undetermined. Between the trimmed V and J ends, which lost 5 bases and 9 bases, there was a span of 14 bases. There are 14 residues in the CDR3. Germline CDR1 is SGHTA and CDR2 is FQGNSA. DNA for the CDR3: TGTGCCAGCAGCACTTACCCCAGTGGTTCACCCCTCCACTTT. This translates into CASSTYPSGSPLHF.

Regarding this clonotype: This beta chain turned up in a library designed for alpha chains; as an off-target read, its abundance says little. The chain uses TRBV28 and TRBJ2-7, with D possibly being TRBD1 or TRBD2 (6 bases each). Germline V lookup: CDR1 MDHEN, CDR2 SYDVKM. This CDR3 spans 15 amino acids. Trimming stripped 8 bases from V and 3 bases from J, with 20 bases between. CDR3: CASASPGGEVYEQYF. CDR3 DNA sequence: TGTGCCAGCGCCTCCCCCGGGGGCGAAGTCTACGAGCAGTACTTC.

Points on this clonotype: This beta chain is an off-target read within a library intended for alpha chains, so its frequency means little. V is TRBV6-5 and J is TRBJ2-7; 11 bases line up with TRBD2. Germline values: CDR1 MNHEY, CDR2 SVGAGI. The J segment lost 4 bases and the V segment lost 3 bases, leaving 5 bases of the junction unmatched. The CDR3 covers 15 residues. CDR3 in amino acids: CASSYSGREVYEQYF. CDR3 bases: TGTGCCAGCAGTTATAGCGGGAGGGAAGTTTACGAGCAGTACTTC.

Points on this clonotype: For a library built for alpha chains, this beta chain is a stray read; little rests on its size. The genes are TRBV29-1 and TRBJ2-1; D gene ambiguous. Germline loops: CDR1 SQVTM, CDR2 ANQGSEA. The CDR3 spans 11 residues. V shed 7 bases and J shed 7 bases, with 11 bases lying between them. The CDR3 reads CSARQVNEQFF. CDR3 in DNA: TGCAGCGCCAGGCAGGTGAATGAGCAGTTCTTC.

This clonotype was seen more than once but under ten times. This beta chain is a stray sequence in a library constructed for alpha chains; its clone size is not meaningful. The CDR3, as DNA: TGCAGCGTTCCCTCCTCAGCGGGAGAGGAGCAGTACTTC. Translating gives CSVPSSAGEEQYF. The gene calls are TRBV29-1 and TRBJ2-7; 8 positions match TRBD2. After removal of 5 bases from V and 7 bases from J, the junction contained 10 bases not matched to a gene. This CDR3 is 13 amino acids long. Germline V gives CDR1 SQVTM, CDR2 ANQGSEA.

Comments on this clonotype: This beta chain is an unintended read in a library built for alpha chains; its size means little. The chain joins TRBV12-3 or TRBV12-4 to TRBJ1-2, with TRBD1 matching over 11 bases. The CDR3 runs to 17 residues. Trimming cost V 3 bases and J 6 bases; bases outside gene matches: 12. CDR3 region: CASSFRDRGAGRDGYTF. The DNA of the CDR3 is TGTGCCAGCAGTTTCCGGGACAGGGGGGCGGGCCGGGATGGCTACACCTTC.

On this clonotype: Within a library made for alpha chains, this beta chain is off target, and its count is uninformative. The V gene is TRBV3-1, the J gene TRBJ1-2; 7 nucleotides agree with TRBD1. J gave up 8 bases and V 6 bases, and 12 bases lay outside the gene matches. The CDR3 is made up of 14 amino acids. Germline CDR1 LGHDT, CDR2 YNNKEL (reference sequence). In DNA, the CDR3 is TGTGCCAGCAGTTACACAGGGGATACGACGGGCTACACCTTC. Amino acid sequence: CASSYTGDTTGYTF.

Comments on this clonotype: A library made for alpha chains picked up this beta chain off target, so its size means little. The V and J genes are TRBV7-6 and TRBJ1-5; D gene unclear. This CDR3 has 17 amino acids. Looked up from germline, CDR1 is SGHVS and CDR2 is FNYEAQ. The germline V and J ends were trimmed by 5 bases and 0 bases, with 17 bases remaining between them. CDR3 bases: TGTGCCAGCAGCCCAAGGTCCACGGTAGATAGCAATCAGCCCCAGCATTTT. It specifies CASSPRSTVDSNQPQHF.

This clonotype was seen only once. This beta chain represents an off-target read in a library built for alpha chains; its size is of limited meaning. The V gene is TRBV12-3 or TRBV12-4, the J gene TRBJ2-7; 7 nucleotides line up with TRBD1. V lost 3 bases, J lost 9 bases, and 5 bases stayed unmatched. The CDR3 is 12 amino acids. The CDR3 region is CASSFLSGGQYF. For the CDR3, the DNA is TGTGCCAGCAGTTTTCTTTCAGGGGGGCAGTACTTC.

Note on this clonotype: This beta chain came through as a stray read in a library set up for alpha chains, and its size says little. The chain combines TRBV2 with TRBJ2-7; TRBD1 matches 9 bases. V gave up 5 bases and J gave up 2 bases; unmatched junction bases: 10. The germline V gene has CDR1 SNHLY and CDR2 FYNNEI. The CDR3 has 16 residues. DNA for the CDR3: TGTGCCAGCAGTACAGGGGGCTTATCCCTAACCTACGAGCAGTACTTC. Protein: CASSTGGLSLTYEQYF.

To note about this clonotype: This beta chain is an unintended read in a library built for alpha chains; its size means little. The rearrangement joins TRBV10-2 to TRBJ2-2, with 8 nucleotides matching TRBD1. The CDR3 spans 13 residues. J gave up 6 bases and V 6 bases, and 3 bases lay outside the gene matches. In germline, CDR1 is WSHSY, CDR2 SAAADI. CDR3 in DNA: TGCGCCAGCAGGCAGGGGGCCTCCGGGGAGCTGTTTTTT. Translated: CASRQGASGELFF.

Comment on this clonotype: This beta chain is a stray read from a library made for alpha chains; its abundance is not meaningful. The chain has TRBV29-1 and TRBJ1-2, with 11 nucleotides matching TRBD1. Germline CDR1 is SQVTM and CDR2 is ANQGSEA. Trimming at V came to 7 bases and at J to 7 bases, leaving 11 bases not matched to a gene. This CDR3 comprises 14 residues. The CDR3 nucleotides are TGCAGCGCCAAATCCGGGACAGGGGGAACTGGCTACACCTTC. Residues: CSAKSGTGGTGYTF.

This clonotype is a singleton in its sample. This beta chain appears as a stray read in a library generated for alpha chains; its size is not informative. The V gene is TRBV10-3, the J gene TRBJ1-1; possibly TRBD1 for D (6 bases). CDR1 and CDR2 from the germline V gene are ENHRY and SYGVKD. The CDR3 extends over 15 amino acids. V was pared by 3 bases and J by 1 base, with 12 bases between. CDR3 sequence (DNA): TGTGCCATCAGTGAACAGGGACTTGGGAACACTGAAGCTTTCTTT. It yields the protein CAISEQGLGNTEAFF.

As to this clonotype: Little can be read into the size of this beta chain, an off-target read in a library designed for alpha chains. The chain couples TRBV5-1 to TRBJ1-1; a weak D match, TRBD1 (5 bases). This CDR3 contains 15 residues. V was cut by 4 bases and J by 3 bases, with 16 bases left in between. In germline, CDR1 is SGHRS, CDR2 YFSETQ. CDR3 amino acids: CASSVQGVKHTEAFF. The CDR3 DNA sequence: TGCGCCAGCAGCGTTCAGGGAGTTAAGCACACTGAAGCTTTCTTT.